The 28 T cell receptor beta chains presented below share a single source sample, sequenced in a study of blood T cell repertoires in COVID-19. TCRdb's copy holds only in-frame clones and misses some; the assay was immunoSEQ multiplex PCR. The sample has under 120,000 clones; 80% to 90% are singletons. The sample comprised peripheral blood. Source of these receptors: an elderly woman with acute or convalescent COVID-19.

The rearrangement joins TRBV2 to TRBJ2-7, with 10 bases fitting TRBD1. The CDR3 has 14 residues. Germline V CDR1 and CDR2: SNHLY, FYNNEI. V lost 10 bases, J lost 7 bases, and 13 bases stayed unmatched. The chain's CDR3 is CATRRTGGLSEQYF. The CDR3 nucleotides read TGTGCCACAAGACGGACAGGGGGGCTTTCGGAGCAGTACTTC.

The chain is built from TRBV7-9 and TRBJ2-7; 9 positions match TRBD1. After removal of 5 bases from V and 3 bases from J, the junction contained 8 bases not matched to a gene. The CDR3 runs to 15 residues. Germline V gives CDR1 SEHNR, CDR2 FQNEAQ (reference sequence). The CDR3 DNA reads TGTGCCAGCAGCAAAAGGGGACAGGGACACTACGAGCAGTACTTC. This gives the protein CASSKRGQGHYEQYF.

This rearrangement joins TRBV30 to TRBJ1-2, with D unresolved. The CDR3 contains 13 residues. V was trimmed by 3 bases and J by 2 bases, leaving 10 bases between them. Germline V gene data show CDR1 as GTSNPN and CDR2 as SVGIG (reference sequence). CDR3 amino acids: CAWSGVLNYGYTF. CDR3 DNA sequence: TGTGCCTGGAGCGGGGTCCTAAACTATGGCTACACCTTC. Supplemented by reference TRBV30 and TRBJ1-2, the full variable domain reads SQTIHQWPATLVQPVGSPLSLECTVEGTSNPNLYWYRQAAGRGLQLLFYSVGIGQISSEVPQNLSASRPQDRQFILSSKKLLLSDSGFYLCAWSGVLNYGYTFGSGTRLTVV.

This clone was found a few times. This rearrangement joins TRBV28 to TRBJ1-6, with D perhaps matching TRBD1 (5 bases). This CDR3 has 14 residues. With 6 bases removed from V and 7 bases from J, the gap between germline ends came to 13 bases. Per germline, CDR1 MDHEN and CDR2 SYDVKM. The chain's CDR3 is CASRPQGTNSPLHF. As DNA, the CDR3 is TGTGCCAGCAGACCCCAGGGTACCAATTCACCCCTCCACTTT. Combining the CDR3 with reference TRBV28 and TRBJ1-6 gives the whole variable domain DVKVTQSSRYLVKRTGEKVFLECVQDMDHENMFWYRQDPGLGLRLIYFSYDVKMKEKGDIPEGYSVSREKKERFSLILESASTNQTSMYLCASRPQGTNSPLHFGNGTRLTVT.

This chain joins TRBV27 and TRBJ1-5, with D perhaps matching TRBD1 (5 bases). Germline values: CDR1 MNHEY, CDR2 SMNVEV (reference sequence). The CDR3 has 14 residues. Trimming cost V 2 bases and J 4 bases, with 9 bases left between them. CDR3 in amino acids: CASSLRGWNQPQHF. CDR3 nucleotide sequence: TGTGCCAGCAGTTTAAGGGGCTGGAATCAGCCCCAGCATTTT.

CDR3 residues: CASTIRRAGITGELFF. The DNA for the CDR3 is TGTGCCAGCACCATACGTAGGGCAGGGATCACCGGGGAGCTGTTTTTT. This chain links TRBV7-3 with TRBJ2-2; possible D gene TRBD1, 5 bases. The V gene's germline CDR1 is SGHTA and CDR2 FQGTGA. V was trimmed by 7 bases and J by 4 bases, leaving 19 bases between them. The length of the CDR3 is 16 residues.

The genes are TRBV19 and TRBJ2-5, with 8 bases aligning to TRBD2. The V and J ends lost 7 bases and 1 base, in that order; junction bases with no gene match: 5. Germline CDR1 and CDR2: LNHDA and SQIVND (reference sequence). This CDR3 has 14 residues. In DNA form, the CDR3 reads TGTGCCAGTAAGCCTAGCGGGCCCCAAGAGACCCAGTACTTC. Translated, it gives CASKPSGPQETQYF.

The V gene is TRBV9, the J gene TRBJ1-2; possibly TRBD1 for D (5 bases). Trimming left V 1 base short and J 7 bases short, with 11 bases between. This CDR3 has 13 amino acids. CDR1 SGDLS and CDR2 YYNGEE come from the germline V gene. CDR3 DNA sequence: TGTGCCAGCAGCGTACAGGGAAGTGTTGGCTACACCTTC. Translating gives CASSVQGSVGYTF.

J is TRBJ2-7 and V is TRBV30, with 10 bases fitting TRBD1. After removal of 5 bases from V and 6 bases from J, the junction contained 7 bases not matched to a gene. The CDR3 loop spans 13 amino acids. Germline V CDR1 and CDR2: GTSNPN, SVGIG (reference sequence). The CDR3 coding sequence is TGTGCCTGGTCCGGGACAGGGGTTTCCGAGCAGTACTTC. Amino acid sequence: CAWSGTGVSEQYF.

The chain combines TRBV18 with TRBJ1-1, with 8 positions matching TRBD1. The CDR3 extends over 17 amino acids. The germline V gene encodes CDR1 KGHSH and CDR2 LQKENI. Unmatched junction bases numbered 13, after V lost 3 bases and J lost 4 bases. CDR3 in DNA: TGTGCCAGCTCACCCAGGGACAGGAGGTTCTGGAGCACTGAAGCTTTCTTT. Its translation is CASSPRDRRFWSTEAFF.

The chain combines TRBV10-3 with TRBJ2-1, with D perhaps TRBD1 (6 bases). This CDR3 is 12 amino acids long. Trimming pared 6 bases from V and 8 bases from J, leaving 11 bases between. CDR1 ENHRY and CDR2 SYGVKD come from the germline V gene. CDR3 sequence reads: CAISSDSYEQFF. The CDR3 DNA reads as TGTGCCATCAGCTCGGACAGTTATGAGCAGTTCTTC.

The V call is TRBV19, the J call TRBJ1-3; D is undetermined. V was shortened by 11 bases and J by 6 bases, with 17 bases between the two germline ends. The CDR3 consists of 13 residues. Germline assignment: CDR1 LNHDA and CDR2 SQIVND (reference sequence). As DNA, the CDR3 is TGTGCCTCCCGGACTTCGGCCGCAAACACCATATATTTT. Its translation: CASRTSAANTIYF.

The chain uses TRBV4-3 and TRBJ1-4; no firm D call. Germline CDR1 LGHNA, CDR2 YSLEER. CDR3 length: 16 amino acids. V dropped 0 bases and J dropped 5 bases, with 13 bases sitting between them. In DNA, the CDR3 is TGCGCCAGCAGCCAAGATCCTTCCGGTATCAATGAAAAACTGTTTTTT. Its protein product is CASSQDPSGINEKLFF.

Turning to this clone: A read error may produce the germline difference seen at one junction end. The rearrangement uses TRBV6-1 and TRBJ1-4; possible D gene TRBD1, 5 bases. Looked up from germline, CDR1 is MNHNS and CDR2 is SASEGT. The CDR3 is 19 residues long. This CDR3 reads CASTETLPGGAGTNEKLFF. In DNA form, the CDR3 reads TGTGCCAGCACTGAAACCCTCCCGGGGGGAGCGGGTACTAATGAAAAACTGTTTTTT.

The chain combines TRBV7-9 with TRBJ1-2, with TRBD1 matching over 7 bases. Germline trimming cut 0 bases from V and 2 bases from J; bases unmatched to any gene: 9. Germline CDR1 is SEHNR and CDR2 is FQNEAQ (reference sequence). The CDR3 runs to 17 residues. The CDR3 is CASSLAGAQGTNYGYTF. In nucleotides, the CDR3 is TGTGCCAGCAGCTTAGCCGGCGCACAGGGGACAAACTATGGCTACACCTTC.

The chain has TRBV7-2 and TRBJ2-1; D remains unclear. Germline CDR1 reads SGHTA; CDR2 reads FQGNSA. Deletions cut 6 bases from V and 8 bases from J, with 11 bases between. This CDR3 is 12 amino acids long. CDR3 nucleotide sequence: TGTGCCAGCAGGGCCGTGGGCGATGAGCAGTTCTTC. Protein product: CASRAVGDEQFF.

A single count supports this clone. V usage is TRBV11-2 and J usage is TRBJ1-6; D unresolved. V shed 3 bases and J shed 10 bases, with 13 bases lying between them. Germline CDR1 reads SGHAT; CDR2 reads FQNNGV. The CDR3 covers 14 residues. The chain's CDR3 is CASSLMPLESPLHF. CDR3 in DNA: TGTGCCAGCAGCTTGATGCCTCTTGAGTCACCCCTCCACTTT.

This chain uses TRBV7-6 with TRBJ2-6, with D maybe TRBD1 (5 bases). The germline CDR1 and CDR2 sequences are SGHVS and FNYEAQ. V was shortened by 2 bases and J by 2 bases, with 10 bases between the two germline ends. This CDR3 has 16 residues. The CDR3 reads CASSLLGVAGANVLTF. The CDR3, as DNA: TGTGCCAGCAGCTTATTAGGGGTGGCTGGGGCCAACGTCCTGACTTTC. Combining the CDR3 with reference TRBV7-6 and TRBJ2-6 gives the whole variable domain GAGVSQSPRYKVTKRGQDVALRCDPISGHVSLYWYRQALGQGPEFLTYFNYEAQQDKSGLPNDRFSAERPEGSISTLTIQRTEQRDSAMYRCASSLLGVAGANVLTFGAGSRLTVL.

With regard to this clone: At one end, the junction sequence differs from germline, possibly due to a read error. The rearrangement links TRBV11-3 to TRBJ2-2, with 7 bases identical to TRBD1. The CDR3 has 14 residues. Germline CDR1 reads SGHNT; CDR2 reads YENEEA. The CDR3 DNA follows: TGTGCCAGCAGCTTACCCAGGGGGAACTGGGGAGCTGTTTTT. The encoded protein is CASSLPRGNWGAVF. Together with reference TRBV11-3 and TRBJ2-2, the CDR3 gives the full variable domain: EAGVVQSPRYKIIEKKQPVAFWCNPISGHNTLYWYLQNLGQGPELLIRYENEEAVDDSQLPKDRFSAERLKGVDSTLKIQPAELGDSAVYLCASSLPRGNWGAVFGEGSRLTVL.

This clone was picked up one time. V and J are TRBV3-1 (or the pseudogene TRBV3-2) and TRBJ2-2; D not resolved. The V gene's germline CDR1 is LGHDT and CDR2 YNNKEL (reference sequence). Trimming removed 1 base at V and 2 bases at J, with 11 bases between. CDR3 size: 16 residues. The CDR3 DNA reads as TGTGCCAGCAGCCAAGTAAGACAACCAAACACCGGGGAGCTGTTTTTT. Translated: CASSQVRQPNTGELFF.

This rearrangement joins TRBV28 to TRBJ2-3; weak D call: TRBD1 (6 bases). The CDR3 length is 17 residues. With 6 bases removed from V and 0 bases from J, the gap between germline ends came to 19 bases. Germline V gives CDR1 MDHEN, CDR2 SYDVKM. The CDR3 bases are TGTGCCAGCAGGGCTGGGGGAGTACAGGGTAGCACAGATACGCAGTATTTT. It is translated as CASRAGGVQGSTDTQYF.

The J gene is TRBJ2-2, the V gene TRBV7-2; D is possibly TRBD1 (6 bases). Germline CDR1 and CDR2: SGHTA and FQGNSA. There are 16 residues in the CDR3. The germline V and J ends were trimmed by 5 bases and 1 base, with 14 bases remaining between them. The CDR3: CASSMGAPKNTGELFF. The CDR3 DNA sequence: TGTGCCAGCAGCATGGGGGCCCCGAAGAACACCGGGGAGCTGTTTTTT.

The chain links TRBV6-2 or TRBV6-3 to TRBJ2-7; tentatively, D is TRBD1 (5 bases). CDR1 is MNHEY and CDR2 is SVGEGT in the germline V gene. The ends were cut back, 2 bases at V and 6 bases at J, with 20 bases in the middle. The CDR3 totals 16 residues. CDR3 nucleotides: TGTGCCAGCAGTTACCTAGAAATAGACAGAAACTCCGAGCAGTACTTC. Amino acid sequence: CASSYLEIDRNSEQYF.

The chain couples TRBV6-5 to TRBJ1-5; 9 nucleotides align to TRBD1. CDR3 length: 14 residues. The V segment lost 6 bases and the J segment 2 bases; nucleotides outside the gene matches: 2. The germline V gene encodes CDR1 MNHEY and CDR2 SVGAGI. This CDR3 is CASSWTGGNQPQHF. Written as DNA, the CDR3 is TGTGCCAGCAGCTGGACAGGGGGCAATCAGCCCCAGCATTTT.

The rearrangement joins TRBV6-4 to TRBJ1-5; D not certain. V was clipped by 2 bases and J by 6 bases, with 8 bases between them. Germline CDR1 reads MRHNA; CDR2 reads SNTAGT. This CDR3 region has 13 residues. The CDR3 DNA reads as TGTGCCAGCAGTGACGAGGCCGGTCAGCCCCAGCATTTT. Translating it yields CASSDEAGQPQHF.

The J gene is TRBJ1-1, the V gene TRBV30, with D unresolved. Between the trimmed V and J ends, which lost 0 bases and 8 bases, there was a span of 13 bases. The V gene's germline CDR1 is GTSNPN and CDR2 SVGIG (reference sequence). There are 13 residues in the CDR3. The CDR3 DNA reads TGTGCCTGGAGTGTACTCGGCACTATCGAAGCTTTCTTT. It translates to CAWSVLGTIEAFF.

The chain joins TRBV5-6 to TRBJ1-4, with D possibly matching TRBD1 (5 bases). This CDR3 region has 14 residues. V dropped 4 bases and J dropped 8 bases, with 15 bases sitting between them. Germline CDR1 and CDR2: SGHDT and YYEEEE. The CDR3 sequence: CASSLGGEGEKLFF. The CDR3, as DNA: TGTGCCAGCAGCCTAGGCGGGGAGGGGGAAAAACTGTTTTTT.

The chain couples TRBV4-3 to TRBJ1-2, with a possible D match to TRBD1 (5 bases). Germline lookup yields CDR1 LGHNA and CDR2 YSLEER. There are 15 residues in the CDR3. V lost 0 bases to trimming and J lost 3 bases, with 11 bases between them. This CDR3 reads CASSQESREDYGYTF. The CDR3, as DNA: TGCGCCAGCAGCCAAGAATCCAGGGAGGACTATGGCTACACCTTC.